One sample yielded the 9 T cell receptor beta chains listed below, sequenced in a study of naive and memory T cell subsets. Two oligonucleotides, mixed equimolar, formed the beta constant-region primer covering TRBC1 and TRBC2. Nested alpha and beta constant-region primers with the SP2 primer drove four PCR rounds on ligated cDNA. TCRdb re-analysed the UMI-ligation and nested PCR reads in MiXCR, keeping a single row per CDR3 protein. The repertoire includes tens of thousands of distinct CDR3 sequences, 9% of them detected once, and about 1.2% sits in the top ten. Sequenced input: naive CD8+ T cells from blood. These receptors were taken from a human donor in good health.

There are many counts of this clonotype. This chain uses TRBV10-3 with TRBJ2-3; 12 bases are shared with TRBD2. Trimming removed 10 bases from V and 2 bases from J; junction bases left unmatched: 16. CDR1 and CDR2 from the germline V gene are ENHRY and SYGVKD. The CDR3 totals 18 residues. CDR3 DNA sequence: TGTGCCAGCACCGGACTAGCGGGAAATCGGGTGTCCACAGATACGCAGTATTTT. This sequence encodes CASTGLAGNRVSTDTQYF.

There are a few counts of this clonotype. As DNA, the CDR3 is TGCGCCAGCAGCTTGGTTGGCAACACAGATACGCAGTATTTT. Translation gives CASSLVGNTDTQYF. The gene calls are TRBV5-1 and TRBJ2-3, with D unresolved. This CDR3 region has 14 residues. Germline assignment: CDR1 SGHRS and CDR2 YFSETQ. Trimming cost V 0 bases and J 2 bases, with 7 bases left between them.

This sequence joins TRBV27 and TRBJ2-7; weak D call: TRBD1 (5 bases). Germline lookup yields CDR1 MNHEY and CDR2 SMNVEV (reference sequence). The CDR3 has 14 residues. Trimming pared 5 bases from V and 2 bases from J, leaving 13 bases between. For the CDR3, the DNA is TGTGCCAGCAGTGGGGCAGGGCCGGCCTACGAGCAGTACTTC. Protein product: CASSGAGPAYEQYF.

This clonotype has more than one count but fewer than ten. The chain has TRBV4-2 and TRBJ1-3; D is unresolved. CDR3 length: 15 amino acids. The germline CDR1 and CDR2 sequences are LGHNA and YNFKEQ. Trimming pared 1 base from V and 2 bases from J, leaving 9 bases between. CDR3 region: CASSQGVGPGNTIYF. The CDR3 region has the DNA TGTGCCAGCAGCCAAGGAGTAGGGCCTGGAAACACCATATATTTT.

This clonotype has a count of ten or more. This sequence joins TRBV6-6 and TRBJ1-5; D uncertain. V lost 7 bases and J lost 0, with 7 bases in between. Germline CDR1 MNHNY, CDR2 SVGAGI (reference sequence). CDR3 size: 13 residues. The chain's CDR3 is CASTQYSNQPQHF. CDR3 nucleotide sequence: TGTGCCAGCACACAGTATAGCAATCAGCCCCAGCATTTT.

The V gene is TRBV28, the J gene TRBJ1-5; unclear D gene. Germline CDR1 is MDHEN and CDR2 is SYDVKM. V lost 7 bases to trimming and J lost 5 bases, with 15 bases between them. This CDR3 has 14 residues. The CDR3 is CASTWMGIDQPQHF. The CDR3 coding sequence is TGTGCCAGCACGTGGATGGGAATCGATCAGCCCCAGCATTTT.

Ten or more counts support this clonotype. V gene TRBV13 combines with J gene TRBJ1-1; 8 bases agree with TRBD1. The CDR3 extends over 15 amino acids. V dropped 4 bases and J dropped 3; count of bases not matched to a gene: 7. The V gene's germline CDR1 is PRHDT and CDR2 FYEKMQ (reference sequence). CDR3: CASSSRQGRDTEAFF. The CDR3 bases are TGTGCCAGCAGCTCCAGACAGGGGAGGGACACTGAAGCTTTCTTT.

V and J are TRBV12-3 or TRBV12-4 and TRBJ1-5; TRBD1 aligns across 9 bases. The V gene end was trimmed by 6 bases and the J gene end by 4 bases; junction bases not matched to a gene: 7. The CDR3 runs 15 residues. CDR3 bases: TGTGCCAGCAGCAGCAAAGACAGGGGGAATCAGCCCCAGCATTTT. Translating gives CASSSKDRGNQPQHF.

The sample holds many counts of this clonotype. This chain joins TRBV25-1 and TRBJ2-1; D may be TRBD1 (7 bases). CDR1 MGHDK and CDR2 SYGVNS come from the germline V gene. Trimming shortened V by 6 bases and J by 4 bases, and 13 bases separated the two germline ends. The length of the CDR3 is 14 residues. In DNA form, the CDR3 reads TGTGCCAGCAGGGAGGGGGCGGGGTACAATGAGCAGTTCTTC. The encoded protein is CASREGAGYNEQFF. The full variable domain, with the rest looked up from reference TRBV25-1 and TRBJ2-1, is EADIYQTPRYLVIGTGKKITLECSQTMGHDKMYWYQQDPGMELHLIHYSYGVNSTEKGDLSSESTVSRIRTEHFPLTLESARPSHTSQYLCASREGAGYNEQFFGPGTRLTVL.